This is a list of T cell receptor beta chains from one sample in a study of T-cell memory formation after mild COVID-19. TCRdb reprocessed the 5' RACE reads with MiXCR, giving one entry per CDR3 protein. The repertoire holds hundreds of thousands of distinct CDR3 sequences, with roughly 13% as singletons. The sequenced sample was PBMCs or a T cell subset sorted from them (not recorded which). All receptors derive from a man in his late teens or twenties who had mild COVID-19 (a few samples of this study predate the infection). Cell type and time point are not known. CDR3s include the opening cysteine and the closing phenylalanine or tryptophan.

CDR3aa: CASRLQGAANEKLFF
v_gene: TRBV7-2
j_gene: TRBJ1-4

CDR3aa: CASSQGWAPISNQPQHF
v_gene: TRBV4-1
j_gene: TRBJ1-5

CDR3aa: CASSMSVETQYF
v_gene: TRBV2
j_gene: TRBJ2-5

CDR3aa: CASSGTDEKLFF
v_gene: TRBV2
j_gene: TRBJ1-4

CDR3aa: CAISERRETKNIQYF
v_gene: TRBV10-3
j_gene: TRBJ2-4

CDR3aa: CATEGGPDTQYF
v_gene: TRBV24-1
j_gene: TRBJ2-3

CDR3aa: CASSLGTFPLSGANVLTF
v_gene: TRBV14
j_gene: TRBJ2-6

CDR3aa: CASSFLPGQGPTEAFF
v_gene: TRBV5-1
j_gene: TRBJ1-1

CDR3aa: CASSFLLAGGPDTQYF
v_gene: TRBV27
j_gene: TRBJ2-3

CDR3aa: CASSDRQGLHF
v_gene: TRBV28
j_gene: TRBJ1-6

CDR3aa: CASSRGLAEETQYF
v_gene: TRBV7-2
j_gene: TRBJ2-5

CDR3aa: CASSADRGRNEQYF
v_gene: TRBV25-1
j_gene: TRBJ2-7

CDR3aa: CASRPTGTDTQYF
v_gene: TRBV27
j_gene: TRBJ2-3

CDR3aa: CSAGRGGTEAFF
v_gene: TRBV29-1
j_gene: TRBJ1-1

CDR3aa: CASSYSSGGPYNEQFF
v_gene: TRBV12-3/TRBV12-4
j_gene: TRBJ2-1

CDR3aa: CASKGGGRADTQYF
v_gene: TRBV7-2
j_gene: TRBJ2-3

CDR3aa: CASSQGTSGASDTRYF
v_gene: TRBV9
j_gene: TRBJ2-3

CDR3aa: CAISGTSSNTEAFF
v_gene: TRBV10-3
j_gene: TRBJ1-1

CDR3aa: CASTRVGTYEQYF
v_gene: TRBV6-5
j_gene: TRBJ2-7

CDR3aa: CASRASGGFGYRETQYF
v_gene: TRBV27
j_gene: TRBJ2-5

CDR3aa: CASSLAPLAGVQETQYF
v_gene: TRBV7-2
j_gene: TRBJ2-5

CDR3aa: CSARDETNTGELFF
v_gene: TRBV20-1
j_gene: TRBJ2-2

CDR3aa: CASSLARTAYGYTF
v_gene: TRBV7-2
j_gene: TRBJ1-2

CDR3aa: CASSHPRISGANVLTF
v_gene: TRBV6-2/TRBV6-3
j_gene: TRBJ2-6

CDR3aa: CASSYSWALQTGELFF
v_gene: TRBV6-5
j_gene: TRBJ2-2

CDR3aa: CASSPLSGGSNQPQHF
v_gene: TRBV12-3/TRBV12-4
j_gene: TRBJ1-5

CDR3aa: CSASILWETQYF
v_gene: TRBV20-1
j_gene: TRBJ2-5

CDR3aa: CASSLSPYSPLHF
v_gene: TRBV5-1
j_gene: TRBJ1-6

CDR3aa: CASSSGAEETQYF
v_gene: TRBV3-1
j_gene: TRBJ2-5